The clone carrying this TCR beta chain was detected only a few times. The antigen is unknown. The record originates from a study of CD8 T cells in ankylosing spondylitis. Regarding the study as a whole: Ankylosing spondylitis blood appeared to carry a characteristic TCR beta motif of under ten highly homologous variants. Significant enrichment of disease-linked clones was reportedly seen in matched ankylosing spondylitis synovial fluid.

For TCR beta, libraries came from quantitative 5'-RACE with molecular barcodes. TCRdb independently ran MiXCR on the 5' RACE reads; one entry per CDR3 protein. The sample yields fewer than 650,000 distinct CDR3 sequences, roughly an eighth seen once. This CDR3 comprises 15 residues. Germline-derived CDR1 and CDR2 are MGHRA and YSYEKL. V lost 2 bases, J lost 6 bases, and 14 bases lay in between. The receptor comes from a male donor with ankylosing spondylitis. The chain recombines TRBV4-1 with TRBJ2-1; tentatively, D is TRBD2 (6 bases). The sample was blood, either unsorted or a sorted T cell fraction (not recorded which). The CDR3 loop is CASSQWTGEANEQFF. For the CDR3, the DNA is TGCGCCAGCAGCCAATGGACTGGGGAGGCCAATGAGCAGTTCTTC.